The rows below give T cell receptor beta chains drawn from one sample of a study of identical twins. TCRdb processed the 5' RACE reads anew with MiXCR; each CDR3 protein has one entry. This sample has around 250,000 distinct CDR3 sequences, with roughly 13% found just once. These data also formed part of another study, on yellow fever vaccine responses in identical twins.

The sample comprised memory (CD45RO+) T cells sorted from blood. The receptors stem from a woman under 30 in good health. Both conserved end residues are part of each CDR3. D genes are given only for firm matches. The listing skips clone size in some rows; elsewhere it reads once, few, many or a size class.

v_call	j_call	clone_size	d_call	cdr3_nt	cdr3_aa
TRBV6-4	TRBJ2-1	few	TRBD1	TGTGCCAGCAGTGTACAGGGGGCGCTTAATGAGCAGTTCTTC	CASSVQGALNEQFF
TRBV5-1	TRBJ2-1	few	NA	TGCGCCAGCAGCCTGGACAGCCTCTACTACAATGAGCAGTTCTTC	CASSLDSLYYNEQFF
TRBV12-3/TRBV12-4	TRBJ2-7	NA	NA	TGTGCCAGCAGCCCAGGACACCCCGAGCAGTACTTC	CASSPGHPEQYF
TRBV20-1	TRBJ2-5	NA	TRBD2	TGCAGTGCGGAACTAGCGGTCGGGGAGACCCAGTACTTC	CSAELAVGETQYF
TRBV6-4	TRBJ2-1	few	NA	TGTGCCAGCAGTGCTACTAGCTCCTACTACAATGAGCAGTTCTTC	CASSATSSYYNEQFF
TRBV12-3/TRBV12-4	TRBJ2-7	few	TRBD2	TGTGCCAGCGGGTCGAGGAGCGGGAGGGCCAACGAGCAGTACTTC	CASGSRSGRANEQYF
TRBV7-9	TRBJ2-7	NA	TRBD1	TGTGCCAGCACCGAAACCGGGACAGGGAACGAGCAGTACTTC	CASTETGTGNEQYF
TRBV15	TRBJ2-7	few	NA	TGTGCCACCAGCGACGCGTACTACGAGCAGTACTTC	CATSDAYYEQYF
TRBV4-2	TRBJ2-1	few	TRBD2	TGTGCCAGCAGCCGTGCGGCCTCTAGCGGGGGAGGCAATGAGCAGTTCTTC	CASSRAASSGGGNEQFF
TRBV19	TRBJ2-7	few	TRBD2	TGTGCCACCGCTAGCGGAACCTACGAGCAGTACTTC	CATASGTYEQYF
TRBV12-3/TRBV12-4	TRBJ2-1	NA	TRBD2	TGTGCCAGCAGCCCAAGCGGGGGGGCAGACAATGAGCAGTTCTTC	CASSPSGGADNEQFF
TRBV5-1	TRBJ2-2	NA	TRBD2	TGCGCCAGCAGCTTGGGGGGGGGACCGAACACCGGGGAGCTGTTTTTT	CASSLGGGPNTGELFF
TRBV7-2	TRBJ1-1	few	NA	TGTGCCAGCAGCTTAATTGAGGACACTGAAGCTTTCTTT	CASSLIEDTEAFF
TRBV7-2	TRBJ2-5	few	NA	TGTGCCAGCAGCTTAGATGGTACCGGGGTGGAGACCCAGTACTTC	CASSLDGTGVETQYF
TRBV20-1	TRBJ1-4	few	TRBD1	TGCAGTGCTGATCCCGGGACAGGGGTCGCTAATGAAAAACTGTTTTTT	CSADPGTGVANEKLFF
TRBV4-1	TRBJ2-4	NA	TRBD2	TGCGCCAGCAGCCAACTACCGGGACTAGATACCAAAAACATTCAGTACTTC	CASSQLPGLDTKNIQYF
TRBV3-1	TRBJ1-4	NA	NA	TGTGCCAGCAGCCAGCGGGGTGGTTTCTATGAAAAACTGTTTTTT	CASSQRGGFYEKLFF
TRBV15	TRBJ2-3	few	NA	TGTGCCACCAGCAGAGAAGGGGGGGGCACAGATACGCAGTATTTT	CATSREGGGTDTQYF
TRBV2	TRBJ2-7	NA	TRBD1	TGTGCCAGCAGTTACAGGGGGCAAGAATACGAGCAGTACTTC	CASSYRGQEYEQYF
TRBV5-1	TRBJ2-2	many	NA	TGCGCCAGCAGCGTAGTCGCCGGGGAGCTGTTTTTT	CASSVVAGELFF
TRBV20-1	TRBJ2-1	NA	TRBD1	TGCAGTGTCCCGGGACAGGGGTGGATAGGTGAGCAGTTCTTC	CSVPGQGWIGEQFF
TRBV7-2	TRBJ2-7	NA	NA	TGTGCCAGCAGCCCAGCCCCAGGTACCTCCTACGAGCAGTACTTC	CASSPAPGTSYEQYF
TRBV28	TRBJ2-7	NA	NA	TGTGCCAGCAGGGGACGGACCACCTACGAGCAGTACTTC	CASRGRTTYEQYF
TRBV29-1	TRBJ2-1	NA	NA	TGCAGCGCGGGACGGTTTTCCTACAATGAGCAGTTCTTC	CSAGRFSYNEQFF
TRBV9	TRBJ2-3	NA	NA	TGTGCCAGCAGCGTAGACGAGAGCACAGATACGCAGTATTTT	CASSVDESTDTQYF
TRBV28	TRBJ2-5	once	NA	TGTGCCAGCAGTCTGCGACAGGAGGTCGGGGAGACCCAGTACTTC	CASSLRQEVGETQYF
TRBV11-2	TRBJ2-7	few	NA	TGTGCCAGCAGTTCTAGCGTTTACTACGAGCAGTACTTC	CASSSSVYYEQYF
TRBV12-3/TRBV12-4	TRBJ2-5	NA	TRBD1	TGTGCCAGCAGTTCGGGGACAGGGGCCCGGGTTAAAGAGACCCAGTACTTC	CASSSGTGARVKETQYF
TRBV4-2	TRBJ1-1	few	TRBD1	TGTGCCAGCAGCCAAGATCGACAGGGGGCCAGGAACACTGAAGCTTTCTTT	CASSQDRQGARNTEAFF
TRBV20-1	TRBJ2-3	NA	TRBD2	TGCAGTGCGGACAGCGGGAGCATGGAAGATACGCAGTATTTT	CSADSGSMEDTQYF
TRBV6-1	TRBJ2-7	NA	NA	TGTGCCAGCAGTACACTTGGCACTGCGGGGTACTCCTACGAGCAGTACTTC	CASSTLGTAGYSYEQYF
TRBV2	TRBJ2-3	few	NA	TGTGCCAGCAGCGGTGGACTTCCCCCCTCCACAGATACGCAGTATTTT	CASSGGLPPSTDTQYF
TRBV27	TRBJ2-2	many	TRBD1	TGTGCCAGCCAACCGGGACAGGGCCGTACCGGGGAGCTGTTTTTT	CASQPGQGRTGELFF
TRBV5-1	TRBJ2-7	few	NA	TGCGCCAGCAGCTTGGTCGGGGGGCACGAGCAGTACTTC	CASSLVGGHEQYF
TRBV2	TRBJ2-3	few	TRBD2	TGTGCCAGCGGAAGAGATCCTGGACTAGCGGACACAGATACGCAGTATTTT	CASGRDPGLADTDTQYF
TRBV5-6	TRBJ1-5	once	NA	TGTGCCAGCAGCTTGTACACAGTCAATCAGCCCCAGCATTTT	CASSLYTVNQPQHF
TRBV9	TRBJ2-1	many	NA	TGTGCCAGCACCCCCCCTGGTCCGAGCTCCTACAATGAGCAGTTCTTC	CASTPPGPSSYNEQFF
TRBV20-1	TRBJ2-5	NA	TRBD2	TGCAGTGCCCTGAAAGGCACTAGCGGGAGGGCTGGAGAGACCCAGTACTTC	CSALKGTSGRAGETQYF
TRBV11-2	TRBJ2-7	few	TRBD2	TGTGCCAGCAGCCCAAGGACTAGCGGGAGGATTAGCTCCTACGAGCAGTACTTC	CASSPRTSGRISSYEQYF
TRBV7-2	TRBJ1-6	many	NA	TGTGCCAGCAGCTCCCGGGAGCTAAATTCACCCCTCCACTTT	CASSSRELNSPLHF
TRBV7-9	TRBJ1-1	NA	NA	TGTGCCAGCAGCAAACAGGCCCCGATCAACACTGAAGCTTTCTTT	CASSKQAPINTEAFF
TRBV5-6	TRBJ2-1	few	TRBD2	TGTGCCAGCAGCCTACTCAGCGGGAATTACAATGAGCAGTTCTTC	CASSLLSGNYNEQFF
TRBV7-9	TRBJ2-3	many	TRBD1	TGTGCCAGCAGCAAGGACAGGGCCGAGACAGATACGCAGTATTTT	CASSKDRAETDTQYF
TRBV12-3/TRBV12-4	TRBJ2-5	NA	TRBD2	TGTGCCAGCAGTTCCCCCCGAGGTCCCGCGGGGGGCGAGACCCAGTACTTC	CASSSPRGPAGGETQYF
TRBV5-1	TRBJ2-7	many	NA	TGCGCCAGCAGCTTGGAAGGGAACAACGAGCAGTACTTC	CASSLEGNNEQYF
TRBV4-2	TRBJ2-1	few	TRBD2	TGTGCCAGCAGCCTAAAGCGGGAGGGCGAGCAGTTCTTC	CASSLKREGEQFF
TRBV7-2	TRBJ2-3	NA	TRBD2	TGTGCCAGCAGCTTTATGACTAGCTCAGGTACGCAGTATTTT	CASSFMTSSGTQYF
TRBV9	TRBJ2-6	NA	NA	TGTGCCAGCAGCGTCTTAGGCTCTGGGGCCAACGTCCTGACTTTC	CASSVLGSGANVLTF
TRBV6-5	TRBJ2-7	NA	NA	TGTGCCAGCAGTACTAAGCAGTACTACGAGCAGTACTTC	CASSTKQYYEQYF
TRBV30	TRBJ2-7	NA	NA	TGTGCCTGGAGTACTAGGGGGGGAGTAAGAATTTACGAGCAGTACTTC	CAWSTRGGVRIYEQYF
TRBV12-3/TRBV12-4	TRBJ2-7	many	NA	TGTGCCAGCAGTTTGACCTTCTACGAGCAGTACTTC	CASSLTFYEQYF
TRBV5-1	TRBJ1-6	NA	NA	TGCGCCAGCAGCTTGGCCGTAAGGGATTCACCCCTCCACTTT	CASSLAVRDSPLHF
TRBV28	TRBJ2-1	NA	NA	TGTGCCAGCATGGGTAGGAGCAATGAGCAGTTCTTC	CASMGRSNEQFF
TRBV10-3	TRBJ2-7	many	NA	TGTGCCACCCGGGACTTTCGATCCTACGAGCAGTACTTC	CATRDFRSYEQYF
TRBV14	TRBJ2-2	few	TRBD1	TGTGCCAGCAGCCAATTCAGGGGGCGGAACACCGGGGAGCTGTTTTTT	CASSQFRGRNTGELFF
TRBV4-2	TRBJ1-1	few	NA	TGTGCCAGCAGCCACGGGCGGACTATGAACACTGAAGCTTTCTTT	CASSHGRTMNTEAFF
TRBV29-1	TRBJ2-7	NA	TRBD2	TGCAGCACTAGGACTAGCGGGAACTACGAGCAGTACTTC	CSTRTSGNYEQYF
TRBV11-2	TRBJ2-1	NA	TRBD2	TGTGCCAGCAGCTTAGAGCCGGGTAGAAGGAGCGGGAGGGCCTCCCATGAGCAGTTCTTC	CASSLEPGRRSGRASHEQFF
TRBV6-2/TRBV6-3	TRBJ2-1	few	NA	TGTGCCAGCAGTTCGCCCGGTCGCCCGAATGAGCAGTTCTTC	CASSSPGRPNEQFF
TRBV18	TRBJ2-7	many	NA	TGTGCCAGCTCCCCAGGACAGGTTGCCGCGGGGTACGAGCAGTACTTC	CASSPGQVAAGYEQYF